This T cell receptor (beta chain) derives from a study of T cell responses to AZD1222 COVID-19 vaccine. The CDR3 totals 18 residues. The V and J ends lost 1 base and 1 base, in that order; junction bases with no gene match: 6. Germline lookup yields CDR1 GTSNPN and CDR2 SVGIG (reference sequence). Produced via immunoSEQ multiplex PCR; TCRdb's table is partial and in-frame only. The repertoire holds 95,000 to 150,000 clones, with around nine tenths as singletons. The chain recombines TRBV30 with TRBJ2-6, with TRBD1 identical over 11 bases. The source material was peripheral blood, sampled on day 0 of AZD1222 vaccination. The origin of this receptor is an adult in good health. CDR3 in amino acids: CAWSAGDRGGSGANVLTF. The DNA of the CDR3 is TGTGCCTGGAGTGCCGGGGACAGGGGGGGATCTGGGGCCAACGTCCTGACTTTC.